This passage covers 10 T cell receptor beta chains from one sample sequenced in a study of spatial heterogeneity in lung cancer. No antigen is known for these receptors. Time point of the sample: sample taken at primary tumor resection. Study results and limitations: Within tumors, counts of expanded alpha and beta TCRs tracked tumor mutation counts.

MiXCR, applied by TCRdb to the 5' RACE reads, yields one record per CDR3 protein. The data hold 9,100 or so distinct CDR3 sequences, with approximately 58% observed a single time. The source material was lung tumor tissue, sampled at surgery. These receptors were taken from a female donor with early-stage non-small cell lung cancer.

This clonotype was picked up a small number of times. For a library built for alpha chains, this beta chain is a stray read; little rests on its size. The chain has TRBV20-1 and TRBJ2-3; no clear D gene. This CDR3 is 11 amino acids long. Germline V lookup: CDR1 DFQATT, CDR2 SNEGSKA (reference sequence). Trimming stripped 6 bases from V and 11 bases from J, with 15 bases between. CDR3 region: CSASARWVQYF. As DNA, the CDR3 is TGCAGTGCCAGCGCCCGCTGGGTGCAGTATTTT.

Notes on this clonotype: This beta chain came through as a stray read in a library set up for alpha chains, and its size says little. The V and J genes are TRBV7-6 and TRBJ1-3; 7 nucleotides line up with TRBD1. This CDR3 region has 16 residues. Germline-derived CDR1 and CDR2 are SGHVS and FNYEAQ. Trimming at V came to 4 bases and at J to 0 bases, leaving 6 bases not matched to a gene. CDR3 loop: CASSYLGQSSGNTIYF. Here the CDR3 DNA reads TGTGCCAGCAGCTACCTGGGACAGAGCTCTGGAAACACCATATATTTT.

As for this clonotype: The library was designed around alpha chains, so this beta chain is a stray read whose abundance carries little weight. V usage is TRBV5-6 and J usage is TRBJ2-5, with a possible D match to TRBD1 (6 bases). Germline CDR1 is SGHDT and CDR2 is YYEEEE. V was pared by 4 bases and J by 4 bases, with 11 bases between. The CDR3 runs 13 residues. For the CDR3, the DNA is TGTGCCAGCAGCGCTGACAGGTCAGAGACCCAGTACTTC. Encoded protein: CASSADRSETQYF.

Concerning this clonotype itself: This beta chain turned up in a library designed for alpha chains; as an off-target read, its abundance says little. The chain carries TRBV9 and TRBJ2-1, with D possibly TRBD1 on 7 matching bases. The germline V and J ends were trimmed by 0 bases and 4 bases, with 11 bases remaining between them. Per germline, CDR1 SGDLS and CDR2 YYNGEE. The CDR3 contains 15 residues. The CDR3 region has the DNA TGTGCCAGCAGCGTAGAGGCAGGGGGGTACAATGAGCAGTTCTTC. Translation: CASSVEAGGYNEQFF.

Concerning this clonotype: This beta chain was picked up by a library intended for alpha chains and is off target, so its count carries little meaning. The chain links TRBV5-4 to TRBJ1-1; D is ambiguous. The CDR3 is made up of 14 amino acids. The V gene's germline CDR1 is SGHNT and CDR2 YYREEE (reference sequence). Deletions cut 0 bases from V and 2 bases from J, with 8 bases between. The CDR3 DNA reads as TGTGCCAGCAGCTTGGCCACGGCTAACACTGAAGCTTTCTTT. This gives the protein CASSLATANTEAFF.

A word on this clonotype: This beta chain slipped into a library made for alpha chains as a stray read, so its size is not meaningful. This chain links TRBV10-3 with TRBJ1-1; D uncertain. V dropped 4 bases and J dropped 13 bases, with 16 bases sitting between them. The germline V gene has CDR1 ENHRY and CDR2 SYGVKD. The CDR3 covers 12 residues. CDR3 DNA sequence: TGTGCCATCAGTGGGAGCTTAAAGGAGAGTTTCTTT. Protein product: CAISGSLKESFF.

A word on this clonotype: A library made for alpha chains picked up this beta chain off target, so its size means little. The V call is TRBV5-1, the J call TRBJ2-6, with D unresolved. CDR1 is SGHRS and CDR2 is YFSETQ in the germline V gene. Trimming removed 6 bases at V and 0 bases at J, with 7 bases between. The CDR3 spans 14 residues. CDR3: CASTGPSGANVLTF. The DNA of the CDR3 is TGCGCCAGCACCGGGCCCTCTGGGGCCAACGTCCTGACTTTC.

This clonotype appeared once. The library was built for alpha chains, so this beta chain is an off-target read and its size means little. This rearrangement joins TRBV6-2 or TRBV6-3 to TRBJ2-6; D possibly corresponds to TRBD2 (7 bases). This CDR3 region has 17 residues. The V end lost 6 bases, the J end lost 4 bases, and 19 bases lay between the germline ends. Looked up from germline, CDR1 is MNHEY and CDR2 is SVGEGT. The CDR3 nucleotides read TGTGCCAGCAGCCCCATCTCCGGGGGGCTAGGGGCCAACGTCCTGACTTTC. Protein sequence: CASSPISGGLGANVLTF.

With respect to this clonotype: This beta chain is an off-target read within a library intended for alpha chains, so its frequency means little. The chain links TRBV20-1 to TRBJ2-4, with D possibly matching TRBD1 (5 bases). CDR3 length: 16 amino acids. Germline assignment: CDR1 DFQATT and CDR2 SNEGSKA (reference sequence). V lost 0 bases and J lost 6, with 18 bases in between. For the CDR3, the DNA is TGCAGTGCTAGAGATATGAGGCCCTCGGACATAAACATTCAGTACTTC. This translates into CSARDMRPSDINIQYF.

Worth noting for this clonotype: In a library made to pick up alpha chains, this beta chain is a stray read with a size that means little. The genes are TRBV11-2 and TRBJ2-7, with 9 bases fitting TRBD2. Germline CDR1 SGHAT, CDR2 FQNNGV. Trimming cost V 5 bases and J 2 bases; bases outside gene matches: 10. This CDR3 has 16 amino acids. This CDR3 is CASSQKVGLATYEQYF. Here the CDR3 DNA reads TGTGCCAGCAGCCAAAAAGTAGGACTAGCGACCTACGAGCAGTACTTC.